This T cell receptor (beta chain) was recovered during a study of cytomegalovirus exposure and HLA in healthy donors. Overall study results and limits: A later analysis linked a missense DCLRE1C variant to TCR beta V- and J-gene trimming.

The ends lost 5 bases at V and 4 bases at J; junction bases unmatched: 12. Germline V gene data show CDR1 as KGHSH and CDR2 as LQKENI. The CDR3 is 18 residues long. There were likely unrecorded immune exposures, though donors were nominally healthy when sampled. PCR employed 60 Vbeta and 13 Jbeta primers. Data came from immunoSEQ multiplex PCR; TCRdb stores just in-frame clones and leaves some out. The data contain about 160,000 clones, 60% to 75% of them singletons. About this clone itself: Its cognate antigen is unknown.

The source of this sequence is a woman aged 50 to 65 in good health and CMV-seropositive. Sequencing was performed on PBMCs. The chain combines TRBV18 with TRBJ2-2; 11 positions match TRBD1. The CDR3 here is CASSSSGQGARGTGELFF. The CDR3 DNA is TGTGCCAGCTCATCCTCCGGACAGGGGGCTCGGGGCACCGGGGAGCTGTTTTTT.